These 25 T cell receptor beta chains originate from one sample sequenced in a study of cytomegalovirus exposure and HLA in healthy donors. PCR amplification relied on 60 Vbeta primers (plus 13 Jbeta primers). Method: immunoSEQ multiplex PCR; TCRdb's copy keeps in-frame clones and lacks some. Of about 140,000 clones in the sample, about four fifths were seen once. The specimen sequenced was PBMCs. Receptors were obtained from a man aged 25-40 years in good health and CMV-seronegative.

The chain links TRBV7-9 to TRBJ1-2; D gene uncertain. Germline CDR1 SEHNR, CDR2 FQNEAQ (reference sequence). The CDR3 consists of 12 residues. The V end was cut by 4 bases, the J end by 5 bases, with 8 bases between. The CDR3 sequence is CASSSDNYGYTF. The CDR3 DNA reads TGTGCCAGCAGCTCCGACAATTATGGCTACACCTTC.

This rearrangement joins TRBV5-4 to TRBJ2-3; 13 nucleotides agree with TRBD2. The V gene's germline CDR1 is SGHNT and CDR2 YYREEE (reference sequence). The trim removed 3 bases at V and 2 bases at J, leaving 12 bases unmatched. The CDR3 is 19 residues long. The CDR3 DNA reads TGTGCCAGCAGCTCCCCGGGGCCGGGACTAGCGGGGTACACAGATACGCAGTATTTT. This gives the protein CASSSPGPGLAGYTDTQYF.

This clone showed up just a few times. The chain employs TRBV10-3 and TRBJ2-7; D is perhaps TRBD1 (5 bases). The CDR3 totals 12 residues. Trimming took off 4 bases at V and 7 bases at J, with 11 bases between the two ends. The V gene's germline CDR1 is ENHRY and CDR2 SYGVKD. The CDR3: CAISGQGGEQYF. The CDR3 nucleotides read TGTGCCATCAGTGGGCAGGGCGGAGAGCAGTACTTC.

This clone has a handful of counts. In DNA, the CDR3 is TGTGCCAGCTCTCGCACCCAAGACAGTGAAGCTTTCTTT. Translation gives CASSRTQDSEAFF. The rearrangement joins TRBV18 to TRBJ1-1, with a weak D call TRBD1 (5 bases). In germline, CDR1 is KGHSH, CDR2 LQKENI. The CDR3 runs to 13 residues. Trimming stripped 6 bases from V and 7 bases from J, with 15 bases between.

This clone was seen once. The chain is built from TRBV27 and TRBJ1-4, with unresolved D. This CDR3 has 14 residues. Trimming removed 6 bases at V and 10 bases at J, with 18 bases between. Germline lookup yields CDR1 MNHEY and CDR2 SMNVEV (reference sequence). The CDR3 nucleotides read TGTGCCAGCAGCCTAAACCTAGAAGCTGGAAAACTGTTTTTT. Its translation is CASSLNLEAGKLFF.

This clone was picked up one time. The chain recombines TRBV5-4 with TRBJ1-3; perhaps TRBD1 as D (5 bases). V was trimmed by 2 bases and J by 8 bases, leaving 11 bases between them. This CDR3 has 13 residues. In germline, CDR1 is SGHNT, CDR2 YYREEE (reference sequence). CDR3 in amino acids: CASSLGPGDTIYF. The DNA of the CDR3 is TGTGCCAGCAGCTTAGGTCCGGGGGACACCATATATTTT.

V is TRBV5-6 and J is TRBJ1-5; D perhaps matches TRBD1 (6 bases). V gave up 1 base and J gave up 6 bases, with 14 bases separating them. Germline assignment: CDR1 SGHDT and CDR2 YYEEEE. The CDR3 is 15 amino acids. The CDR3 region is CASSLRQAGFQPQHF. The DNA of the CDR3 is TGTGCCAGCAGCTTGAGACAGGCGGGCTTTCAGCCCCAGCATTTT.

The chain uses TRBV5-1 and TRBJ2-5; TRBD2 matches at 7 bases. The CDR3 has 14 amino acids. The V gene's germline CDR1 is SGHRS and CDR2 YFSETQ. Trimming took 5 bases from V and 5 from J; bases not matched to a gene: 9. In DNA, the CDR3 is TGCGCCAGCAGTTCGGCTAGCGGCCGGGAGACCCAGTACTTC. It yields the protein CASSSASGRETQYF.

This clone was seen a handful of times. This rearrangement joins TRBV7-8 to TRBJ1-5, with TRBD1 as a possible D gene (6 bases). This CDR3 comprises 16 residues. V lost 5 bases, J lost 6 bases, and 20 bases lay in between. Germline V lookup: CDR1 SGHVS, CDR2 FQNEAQ. CDR3 bases: TGTGCCAGCAGCGCAGCGGCAGGGGTGGTTGGTCAGCCCCAGCATTTT. This gives the protein CASSAAAGVVGQPQHF.

This chain joins TRBV5-1 and TRBJ1-2, with unresolved D. The V gene's germline CDR1 is SGHRS and CDR2 YFSETQ. The CDR3 loop spans 13 amino acids. V lost 3 bases, J lost 1 base, and 7 bases lay in between. As DNA, the CDR3 is TGCGCCAGCAGCTACGACAATAACTATGGCTACACCTTC. As protein: CASSYDNNYGYTF. The whole variable domain, remainder taken from reference TRBV5-1 and TRBJ1-2, is KAGVTQTPRYLIKTRGQQVTLSCSPISGHRSVSWYQQTPGQGLQFLFEYFSETQRNKGNFPGRFSGRQFSNSRSEMNVSTLELGDSALYLCASSYDNNYGYTFGSGTRLTVV.

This chain links TRBV7-9 with TRBJ1-2; TRBD1 matches at 7 bases. The CDR3 spans 14 residues. The germline gives CDR1 SEHNR, CDR2 FQNEAQ (reference sequence). V lost 3 bases, J lost 2 bases, and 3 bases stayed unmatched. CDR3 sequence: CASSLWGQNYGYTF. The DNA of the CDR3 is TGTGCCAGCAGCTTGTGGGGACAGAACTATGGCTACACCTTC. The full variable domain, its missing parts supplied by reference TRBV7-9 and TRBJ1-2, is DTGVSQNPRHKITKRGQNVTFRCDPISEHNRLYWYRQTLGQGPEFLTYFQNEAQLEKSRLLSDRFSAERPKGSFSTLEIQRTEQGDSAMYLCASSLWGQNYGYTFGSGTRLTVV.

In this sample, this clone turned up a few times. This rearrangement joins TRBV7-2 to TRBJ2-7; 7 nucleotides align to TRBD2. The germline gives CDR1 SGHTA, CDR2 FQGNSA. This CDR3 is 16 amino acids long. The J segment lost 1 base and the V segment lost 5 bases, leaving 11 bases of the junction unmatched. The CDR3 nucleotides are TGTGCCAGCAGCCATGGGGGGGGGAAGAGGTCCTACGAGCAGTACTTC. Its translation is CASSHGGGKRSYEQYF.

The chain recombines TRBV19 with TRBJ1-5, with D perhaps matching TRBD1 (5 bases). The CDR3 extends over 16 amino acids. Germline V gives CDR1 LNHDA, CDR2 SQIVND (reference sequence). Trimming took 1 base from V and 1 from J, leaving 11 bases between them. This CDR3 is CASSIGRQPSNQPQHF. The CDR3 nucleotides read TGTGCCAGTAGTATAGGGAGACAGCCAAGCAATCAGCCCCAGCATTTT. The entire variable domain, with the rest obtained from reference TRBV19 and TRBJ1-5, is as follows: DGGITQSPKYLFRKEGQNVTLSCEQNLNHDAMYWYRQDPGQGLRLIYYSQIVNDFQKGDIAEGYSVSREKKESFPLTVTSAQKNPTAFYLCASSIGRQPSNQPQHFGDGTRLSIL.

The chain is built from TRBV2 and TRBJ2-2; 7 bases are a match to TRBD1. V dropped 2 bases and J dropped 6; count of bases not matched to a gene: 6. Looked up from germline, CDR1 is SNHLY and CDR2 is FYNNEI. The CDR3 contains 15 residues. CDR3 region: CASSEQGVPAGELFF. The CDR3 DNA reads as TGTGCCAGCAGTGAACAGGGGGTGCCGGCCGGGGAGCTGTTTTTT.

With respect to this clone: Other DNA sequences in this specimen translate into the identical CDR3. This chain connects TRBV19 to TRBJ1-5, with D possibly being TRBD1 (5 bases). CDR3 length equals 15 residues. Germline V CDR1 and CDR2: LNHDA, SQIVND (reference sequence). Trimming cost V 3 bases and J 0 bases, with 9 bases left between them. In DNA form, the CDR3 reads TGTGCCAGTAGTATTGGGGGGTATAGCAATCAGCCCCAGCATTTT. Translated: CASSIGGYSNQPQHF.

V usage is TRBV6-1 and J usage is TRBJ1-5; no definite D call. From germline, CDR1 is MNHNS and CDR2 SASEGT. The length of the CDR3 is 16 residues. V was pared by 4 bases and J by 0 bases, with 13 bases between. For the CDR3, the DNA is TGTGCCAGCAGTGGAGGCAGCCCCCTTAGCAATCAGCCCCAGCATTTT. It yields the protein CASSGGSPLSNQPQHF.

This clone was recorded a few times. The V gene is TRBV6-5, the J gene TRBJ1-1, with 7 bases that match TRBD1. Germline-derived CDR1 and CDR2 are MNHEY and SVGAGI. V was clipped by 5 bases and J by 5 bases; unmatched bases: 5. CDR3 size: 13 residues. As DNA, the CDR3 is TGTGCCAGCAGTGAACAGGGGCATACTGAAGCTTTCTTT. Protein product: CASSEQGHTEAFF.

V gene TRBV7-2 combines with J gene TRBJ2-7; 11 bases are shared with TRBD1. V gave up 6 bases and J gave up 0 bases; unmatched junction bases: 4. The CDR3 has 15 residues. Germline V gives CDR1 SGHTA, CDR2 FQGNSA. The CDR3 DNA reads TGTGCCAGCAGTAAGGACAGGGGGCCCTCCTACGAGCAGTACTTC. Protein: CASSKDRGPSYEQYF.

The chain joins TRBV5-1 to TRBJ1-2; D remains unclear. Germline CDR1 and CDR2: SGHRS and YFSETQ. The CDR3 length is 14 residues. The V end was cut by 0 bases, the J end by 6 bases, with 12 bases between. CDR3 DNA sequence: TGCGCCAGCAGCTTGGATCCGGTAGCCCATGGCTACACCTTC. Its protein product is CASSLDPVAHGYTF.

This chain connects TRBV5-1 to TRBJ2-3, with 7 bases aligning to TRBD1. CDR1 and CDR2 from the germline V gene are SGHRS and YFSETQ. The CDR3 length is 15 residues. Trimming took 0 bases from V and 3 from J; bases not matched to a gene: 4. CDR3 protein: CASSLEAGGTDTQYF. For the CDR3, the DNA is TGCGCCAGCAGCTTGGAGGCAGGGGGTACAGATACGCAGTATTTT.

V usage is TRBV4-1 and J usage is TRBJ1-1; 7 nucleotides align to TRBD1. Trimming took 1 base from V and 4 from J; bases not matched to a gene: 18. Germline V gene sequence: CDR1 MGHRA, CDR2 YSYEKL. The CDR3 contains 19 residues. The DNA of the CDR3 is TGCGCCAGCAGCCAAGTCCCCGCCGGACAGGCCGGGGGTGGCACTGAAGCTTTCTTT. Encoded protein: CASSQVPAGQAGGGTEAFF.

This clone occurred a few times. The CDR3 region is CASSITGDQPQHF. In DNA form, the CDR3 reads TGTGCCAGCAGCATAACAGGGGATCAGCCCCAGCATTTT. The genes are TRBV6-5 and TRBJ1-5; the match to TRBD1 covers 7 bases. The CDR3 is 13 residues long. V lost 6 bases and J lost 5; bases outside the gene matches: 4. Germline CDR1 is MNHEY and CDR2 is SVGAGI.

The V gene is TRBV28, the J gene TRBJ2-2; D gene uncertain. V was pared by 6 bases and J by 1 base, with 9 bases between. The CDR3 has 14 residues. Germline loops: CDR1 MDHEN, CDR2 SYDVKM. The CDR3 is CASSLIENTGELFF. For the CDR3, the DNA is TGTGCCAGCAGCCTTATAGAGAACACCGGGGAGCTGTTTTTT.

This clone was seen a handful of times. The chain combines TRBV5-4 with TRBJ1-2; 9 bases are a match to TRBD1. J was trimmed by 4 bases and V by 5 bases; bases with no gene match: 6. The CDR3 is 14 residues long. Per germline, CDR1 SGHNT and CDR2 YYREEE (reference sequence). Here the CDR3 DNA reads TGTGCCAGCAGGTTAACAGGGGGCGCCTATGGCTACACCTTC. Translated: CASRLTGGAYGYTF.

The chain links TRBV5-4 to TRBJ1-2; D not certain. Germline CDR1 SGHNT, CDR2 YYREEE (reference sequence). The CDR3 has 12 residues. V shed 2 bases and J shed 11 bases, with 13 bases lying between them. CDR3 sequence (DNA): TGTGCCAGCAGCTTCCCTGGCTGGCGGTACACCTTC. It encodes CASSFPGWRYTF.